The clone carrying this T cell receptor (beta chain) appeared a few times. The data originate from a study of human T cells and chemical hapten exposure. Whole-study context: The study patch tested 0.01% DPC on the upper back and read results at 6 days.

Time point here: patch test 1, 2 weeks after DPC sensitization. Treatment defined: therapeutic diphenylcyclopropenone sensitization with weekly scalp DPC. This CDR3 has 14 residues. V was cut by 4 bases and J by 2 bases, with 12 bases left in between. It was the library that attached unique molecular identifiers to individual cDNA molecules. Authors' methods: TCR counts had a median of about 99,000 per sample and spanned roughly 20,000 to 750,000. A single record per CDR3 protein comes from TCRdb applying MiXCR to the RACE reads. These V and J calls originate from TCRdb's pipeline instead of the authors' own analysis. The sample lists approximately 100,000 distinct CDR3 sequences, approximately 9.9% occurring once.

The sequences come from whole blood, collected in connection with sensitization to the hapten diphenylcyclopropenone (DPC). The sequence was obtained from a woman between 35 and 50 years old with alopecia areata. Some clones in this sample may be carry-over from other donors' samples. V gene TRBV12-3 or TRBV12-4 combines with J gene TRBJ2-7; D is perhaps TRBD2 (6 bases). The CDR3 reads CASSSSAGPYEQYF. The CDR3 nucleotides read TGTGCCAGCAGTTCCTCCGCGGGACCCTACGAGCAGTACTTC.